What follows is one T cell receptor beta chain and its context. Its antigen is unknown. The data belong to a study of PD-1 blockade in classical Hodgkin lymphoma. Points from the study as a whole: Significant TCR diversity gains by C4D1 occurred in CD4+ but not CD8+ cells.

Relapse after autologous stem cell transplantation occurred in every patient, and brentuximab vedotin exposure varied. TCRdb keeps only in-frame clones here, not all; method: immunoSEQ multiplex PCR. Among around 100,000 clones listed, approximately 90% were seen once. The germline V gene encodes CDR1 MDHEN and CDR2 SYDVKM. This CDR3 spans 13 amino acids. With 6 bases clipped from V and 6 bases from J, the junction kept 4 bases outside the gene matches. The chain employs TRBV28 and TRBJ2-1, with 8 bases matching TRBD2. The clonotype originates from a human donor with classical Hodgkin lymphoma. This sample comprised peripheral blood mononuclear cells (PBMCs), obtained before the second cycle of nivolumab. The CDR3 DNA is TGTGCCAGCAGGCTACGGGGGGGCAATGAGCAGTTCTTC. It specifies CASRLRGGNEQFF. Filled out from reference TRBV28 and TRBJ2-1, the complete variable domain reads DVKVTQSSRYLVKRTGEKVFLECVQDMDHENMFWYRQDPGLGLRLIYFSYDVKMKEKGDIPEGYSVSREKKERFSLILESASTNQTSMYLCASRLRGGNEQFFGPGTRLTVL.